This T cell receptor beta chain was sequenced during a study of T cell repertoires and HLA-DP antigens. The wider study: Pre-culture CD4+ samples used around 1,200 ng DNA versus about 200 ng for CD137+CD4+ sorts.

This table comes from immunoSEQ multiplex PCR, and its TCRdb copy is limited to in-frame clones, with some not included. The top ten hold 0.25% to 0.3% of the sample, which has some 110,000 clones, 92% seen once. Germline lookup yields CDR1 SGHTA and CDR2 FQGNSA. The CDR3 sequence is 16 residues long. The V end lost 7 bases, the J end lost 1 base, and 18 bases lay between the germline ends. To note about this clone: Its antigen is not identified.

The source of this sequence is a woman aged 18 to 35 in good health and CMV-seronegative. The sample consisted of CD4+ T cells from PBMCs. The chain uses TRBV7-2 and TRBJ2-3; D unclear. In DNA, the CDR3 is TGTGCCAGCACCTACATGGAGTTGACCGGCACAGATACGCAGTATTTT. This codes for CASTYMELTGTDTQYF.